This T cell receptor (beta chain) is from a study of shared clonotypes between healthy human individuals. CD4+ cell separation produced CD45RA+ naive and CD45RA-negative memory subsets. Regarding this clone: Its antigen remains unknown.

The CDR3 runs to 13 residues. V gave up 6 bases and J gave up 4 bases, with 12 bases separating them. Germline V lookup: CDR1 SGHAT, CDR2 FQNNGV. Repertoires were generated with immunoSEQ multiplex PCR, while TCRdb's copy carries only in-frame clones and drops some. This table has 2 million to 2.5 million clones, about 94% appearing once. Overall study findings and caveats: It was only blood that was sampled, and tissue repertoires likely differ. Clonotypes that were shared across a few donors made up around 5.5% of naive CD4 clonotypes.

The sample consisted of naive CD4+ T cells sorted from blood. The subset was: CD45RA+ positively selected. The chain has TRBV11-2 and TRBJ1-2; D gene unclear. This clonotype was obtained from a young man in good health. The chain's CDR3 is CASSPTEGYGYTF. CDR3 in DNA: TGTGCCAGCAGTCCGACCGAGGGCTATGGCTACACCTTC.